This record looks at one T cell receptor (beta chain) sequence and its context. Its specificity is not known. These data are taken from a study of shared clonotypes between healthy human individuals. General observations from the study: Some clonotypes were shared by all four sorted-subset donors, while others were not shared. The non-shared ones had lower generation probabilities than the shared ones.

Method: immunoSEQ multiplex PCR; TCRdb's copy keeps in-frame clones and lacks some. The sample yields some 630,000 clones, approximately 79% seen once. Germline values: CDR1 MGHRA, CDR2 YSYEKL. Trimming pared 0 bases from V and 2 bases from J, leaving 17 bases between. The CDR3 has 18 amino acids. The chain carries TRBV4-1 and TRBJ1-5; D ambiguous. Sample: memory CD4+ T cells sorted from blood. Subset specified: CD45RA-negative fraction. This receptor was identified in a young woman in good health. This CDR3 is CASSQDPAQVFGNQPQHF. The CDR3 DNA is TGCGCCAGCAGCCAAGATCCGGCTCAGGTCTTTGGCAATCAGCCCCAGCATTTT.